This T cell receptor (beta chain) was recovered during a study of shared clonotypes between healthy human individuals (dated by TCRdb to between 2020 and 2021). Regarding the study in general: The cohort included three men and two women between 18 and 49 years of age. To estimate repertoire size and how much clonotypes are shared between individuals, the study performed deep sequencing of blood TCR repertoires from roughly five healthy adults. Different laboratories and diverse techniques were used to prepare libraries and sequence TCR repertoires, to increase sequencing depth and limit assay-specific biases. Each donor's leukapheresis produced roughly between roughly 0.85 and 9.5 billion PBMCs.

A remark on this clone: The antigen this receptor binds is unknown. Per-base quality was not reported, and no clone a single base away is much larger than it.

Using the deep immunoSEQ assay, TCR CDR3 regions were amplified from genomic DNA by multiplex PCR. Extracted genomic DNA from each cell subset was distributed evenly across all wells of several immunoSEQ 96-well plates, and each plate was treated as a replicate. For unsorted PBMC, each replicate PCR was loaded with approximately 320 ng genomic DNA, equivalent to approximately 33,000 T cell genomes. Genomic DNA from unsorted PBMC was sequenced over ten immunoSEQ deep assay plates. Purified libraries were quantified with a Qubit 3.0 fluorometer, sized on a Bioanalyzer 2100, and re-quantified with the KAPA Library Quantification kit. A separate single-read 150-cycle Illumina NextSeq 550 flow cell was used to sequence each immunoSEQ 96-well plate. On the study's bioinformatics: Because only junctional sequences without quality scores were contained in the immunoSEQ output, filtering matching that applied to full-length reads could not be performed. To assign V/J genes and CDR3, sequences were annotated against IMGT germline references using PyIR, a Python wrapper for IgBLAST v1.9. Any read was removed if the V/J assignment was weak (E-value above 1e-6), the CDR3 was missing, or the read contained stop codons, out-of-frame junctions, or ambiguous translated residues. V3J clonotypes were defined as sequences sharing an identical inferred V gene, J gene, and CDR3 amino acid sequence. The percentage overlap between two repertoires was calculated by dividing the number of shared unique clonotypes by the size of the smaller repertoire. RTK rarefaction, the Chao1 estimator, and Recon v2.1 estimates of unobserved clonotypes were used to assess repertoire richness. The immuneACCESS repertoire file appears here via TCRdb, limited to in-frame rearrangements. These files lack a portion of the clones; in checked studies, under half of the deficit traces to unresolved V genes, and the cause of the others is not known. The DNA was the basis for D and trimming; V, J and clone size are from that table. The sample table records some 500,000 clones; 79% of these occur just once. In total, the top ten clones hold approximately 12% of the sample.

The donors were healthy, HIV-negative adults with no recently reported acute infections or vaccinations. Every donor was a Caucasian adult residing in Nashville, Tennessee, USA. For unsorted samples, 84 million or so PBMCs were counted, and genomic DNA was extracted using the QIAamp DNA Blood Mini kit. Blood was obtained by leukapheresis, after which PBMCs were separated by Ficoll-Histopaque density gradient centrifugation and cryopreserved in liquid nitrogen vapor phase. At the junction V is shortened by 8 bases and J by 1 base; bases outside the gene matches: 7. The germline V gene encodes CDR1 KGHSH and CDR2 LQKENI. From the cysteine up to the phenylalanine, the CDR3 has a length of 14 residues. Of all the DNA, just the CDR3 is kept, 42 bases in frame from base 1. Findings and caveats that apply to the study as a whole: Pairwise subsampling indicated that sequencing depth was expected to affect the degree of clonotype sharing among donors. Because the study included only a small number of donors, the genetic and exposure-history diversity represented was limited. Sampling was restricted to blood, and TCR repertoires in tissue are likely to differ from TCR repertoires in blood.

The receptor's source is a woman aged 40 to 55 in good health. Some clones in this sample may be carry-over from other donors' samples. This sequence uses TRBV18 and TRBJ2-7; a stretch of 8 junction bases matches TRBD1. Input material: PBMCs. Read as DNA, the sequence is TGTGCCAGCAAACGGGACAGGACGTCCTACGAGCAGTACTTC. The resulting protein is CASKRDRTSYEQYF.